This T cell receptor (beta chain) appears in the sequencing data of a study of PD-L1 blockade in urothelial cancer. Study background: Males with urothelial cancer arising in the bladder constituted most of the roughly 30 patients. T cells were recovered from blood samples at a median of roughly 150,000.

Findings of the study overall: Better survival was predicted by below-median pretreatment blood TCR clonality.

Points on this clone: Its target is not known.

Germline V CDR1 and CDR2: MGHRA, YSYEKL. This CDR3 is built from 15 residues. V shed 2 bases and J shed 5 bases, with 15 bases lying between them. The protocol was immunoSEQ multiplex PCR, while the TCRdb copy is restricted to in-frame clones and leaves out a portion. Here the sample spans roughly 87,000 clones, around 87% being singletons. The sequence was obtained from a woman in her sixties or seventies with urothelial cancer. The chain has TRBV4-1 and TRBJ2-5; D remains unclear. The source material was PBMCs, sampled around atezolizumab (anti-PD-L1) treatment. The CDR3 nucleotides read TGCGCCAGCAGCCAATTGCCTCGCGGTGGGGAGACCCAGTACTTC. Its protein product is CASSQLPRGGETQYF.